The clone carrying this T cell receptor (beta chain) appeared a few times. Its antigen is not known. Investigators reverse transcribed all isolated RNA, so they sequenced expressed TCRB transcripts. Roughly 3.5 million reads per sample on average were obtained from naive, central memory and regulatory T cell samples. Data came from immunoSEQ multiplex PCR; TCRdb stores just in-frame clones and leaves some out. The sample comprises roughly 610,000 clones, 15% to 19% of which are singletons, and around 0.095% rests with the top ten. The data stem from a study of beta chain features in type 1 diabetes. Study findings and constraints: A potential influence of HLA type upon TCRB rearrangement remained unresolved herein. Moderate but significant shortening of TCRB CDR3s was recorded in all four CD4+ subsets from Type 1 diabetes patients.

Germline CDR1 is MGHRA and CDR2 is YSYEKL. The CDR3 totals 19 residues. The ends were cut back, 0 bases at V and 0 bases at J, with 17 bases in the middle. It was via CD45RO/CCR7/CD25/CD127/CD95/CD27 that CD4+ naive, central memory, regulatory and stem cell-like memory cells were sorted. This sequence originates from a man aged 18 to 30 in good health. V and J are TRBV4-1 and TRBJ1-4, with D hard to call. The sequencing input was naive CD4+ T cells from blood. As DNA, the CDR3 is TGCGCCAGCAGCCAAGATCCCATTCAACGGCGTGCAACTAATGAAAAACTGTTTTTT. Protein product: CASSQDPIQRRATNEKLFF.